This TCR beta chain was sequenced for a study of shared clonotypes between healthy human individuals (dated by TCRdb to 2018 to 2020). In the study overall: The cohort comprised a couple of women and a few men aged 18 to 49 years. Each donor's leukapheresis produced roughly between roughly 0.9 and 9 billion PBMCs. To increase sequencing depth and limit assay-specific biases, different laboratories used diverse techniques to prepare libraries and sequence TCR repertoires. For each donor, CD4 naive and CD4 memory were each given three plates, CD8 naive was given two plates, and CD8 memory was given one plate. Blood TCR repertoires of roughly five healthy adults were deeply sequenced to estimate repertoire size and the extent of clonotype sharing between individuals. Points the paper makes about the study in general: Naive subsets generally had larger estimated clonotype richness than memory subsets did. Based on pairwise subsampling, the degree of clonotype sharing among donors was expected to be affected by sequencing depth. Sampling was restricted to blood, and TCR repertoires in tissue are likely to differ from TCR repertoires in blood. The small number of donors limited the genetic and exposure-history diversity represented. When several donors were compared, the shared fraction of clonotypes was around 5.1% for naive CD4, roughly 3.4% for naive CD8, about 2.5% for memory CD4, and around 0.37% for memory CD8. Compared with non-shared clonotypes, the clonotypes found in all four sorted-subset donors had higher generation probabilities. Even with the large sequencing depth, rarefaction of the sorted-subset datasets indicated that sequencing was incomplete.

Details on this clone: There is no known antigen for this receptor. No base quality values were provided; no much bigger clone lies one nucleotide off.

CD8 naive samples were CD45RO-negative cells positively selected for CCR7, giving a CD45RA+CCR7+ population that excluded TemRA cells. The donors were healthy, HIV-negative adults who had no recently reported acute infections or vaccinations. Every donor was a Caucasian adult living in Nashville, Tennessee, USA. Blood was collected by leukapheresis, and PBMCs were isolated by Ficoll-Histopaque density gradient centrifugation and then cryopreserved in liquid nitrogen vapor phase. Analytical flow cytometry was used to check the purity and quantity of every magnetically sorted T cell population. Genomic DNA was isolated from each sorted fraction and quantified by UV absorbance on a Nanodrop 2000c. V drops 7 bases and J drops 5 bases, leaving 15 bases in between. There are 13 amino acids in the CDR3, from cysteine to phenylalanine inclusive. The kept DNA is CDR3 alone, 39 bases in frame from the first base. Taken from the germline V gene, the CDR1 and CDR2 loops are MDHEN and SYDVKM.

TCR CDR3 regions were amplified from genomic DNA by multiplex PCR using the deep immunoSEQ assay. For each cell subset, the extracted genomic DNA was distributed evenly across all wells of several immunoSEQ 96-well plates, and each plate served as one replicate. Each replicate PCR for sorted subsets received around 0.2 ug genomic DNA, equal to about 30,000 T cell genomes. The purified libraries were quantified using a Qubit 3.0 fluorometer, sized with a Bioanalyzer 2100, and then quantified again using the KAPA Library Quantification kit. Every immunoSEQ 96-well plate was sequenced on a dedicated single-read 150-cycle Illumina NextSeq 550 flow cell. The authors' analysis ran thus. The immunoSEQ output contained only junctional sequences without quality scores, so filtering could not match that applied to full-length reads. To assign V/J genes and CDR3, sequences were annotated against IMGT germline references using PyIR, a Python wrapper for IgBLAST v1.9. Reads were filtered out if the reads had weak V/J assignments (E-value above 1e-6), no CDR3, stop codons, out-of-frame junctions, or ambiguous translated residues. V3J clonotypes were defined as sequences sharing an identical inferred V gene, J gene, and CDR3 amino acid sequence. Percentage overlap between repertoires was computed as shared unique clonotypes divided by the size of the smaller repertoire. Three approaches were used to assess repertoire richness: RTK rarefaction, the Chao1 estimator, and Recon v2.1 estimates of unobserved clonotypes. Generation probabilities for all TCRbeta clonotypes obtained by the gDNA method from a handful of donors were computed using OLGA. TCRdb obtained this table from immuneACCESS and retained in-frame rearrangements with V and J assigned. These tables miss some clones; where compared with another copy, unresolved V genes account for less than half of the shortfall, and the remainder is unexplained. V and J calls and clone size are those listed in that table; D and trimming were worked out from the DNA. Here the sample has under 2,000,000 clones; roughly 95% occur a single time. The ten largest account for 1% to 1.5% of the sample.

The specimen was naive CD8+ T cells sorted from blood. The cell subset or site label on this specimen signifies: CD45RA+CCR7+. The TCR comes from a young man in good health. Here the chain combines TRBV28 and TRBJ2-7; TRBD1 is possibly the D segment (5 matching bases). The CDR3: CASKSQGDNEQYF. The bases read TGTGCCAGCAAGAGCCAGGGCGATAACGAGCAGTACTTC.